These 28 T cell receptor beta chains share one sample of origin, sequenced in a study of cytomegalovirus exposure and HLA in healthy donors. It was with 60 Vbeta and 13 Jbeta primers that the PCR ran. Clones were sequenced by immunoSEQ multiplex PCR, and TCRdb holds only the in-frame ones, with some missing. The sample lists approximately 240,000 clones; 82% were seen once. The sample consisted of PBMCs. All receptors derive from a woman in her 40s in good health and CMV-seropositive.

The chain carries TRBV10-2 and TRBJ2-1; TRBD1 matches 9 bases. Germline V CDR1 and CDR2: WSHSY, SAAADI. The CDR3 is 14 residues long. Unmatched junction bases numbered 13, after V lost 9 bases and J lost 10 bases. CDR3 sequence: CASKDRDRVWEQFF. As DNA, the CDR3 is TGCGCCAGTAAAGACCGGGACAGGGTATGGGAGCAGTTCTTC.

V usage is TRBV7-6 and J usage is TRBJ2-2; D may be TRBD2 (6 bases). Germline V gene data show CDR1 as SGHVS and CDR2 as FNYEAQ. The V end lost 1 base, the J end lost 5 bases, and 11 bases lay between the germline ends. The CDR3 has 15 residues. The CDR3 loop is CASSLVGGPTGELFF. The CDR3, as DNA: TGTGCCAGCAGCTTAGTCGGGGGACCGACCGGGGAGCTGTTTTTT.

This chain links TRBV10-2 with TRBJ1-1, with D perhaps TRBD1 (5 bases). Germline V gene sequence: CDR1 WSHSY, CDR2 SAAADI. The CDR3 runs to 12 residues. V lost 3 bases and J lost 4, with 6 bases in between. CDR3 nucleotide sequence: TGCGCCAGCAGTGAAAGGGGCACTGAAGCTTTCTTT. It specifies CASSERGTEAFF.

The chain is built from TRBV2 and TRBJ1-2; D unresolved. This CDR3 is 13 amino acids long. Germline V gives CDR1 SNHLY, CDR2 FYNNEI. V dropped 7 bases and J dropped 6 bases, with 15 bases sitting between them. CDR3 in amino acids: CASNPTPRDGYTF. The CDR3 nucleotides are TGTGCCAGCAATCCCACTCCGAGGGATGGCTACACCTTC.

This clone appeared once. The chain is built from TRBV19 and TRBJ1-2; TRBD1 matches 9 bases. With V trimmed by 10 bases and J by 2 bases, 5 bases remained unmatched. The germline CDR1 and CDR2 sequences are LNHDA and SQIVND (reference sequence). The CDR3 loop spans 13 amino acids. The CDR3 DNA reads as TGTGCCACTGCCGGGACAGGGAACTATGGCTACACCTTC. Translated: CATAGTGNYGYTF.

This clone has only one observation. This rearrangement joins TRBV2 to TRBJ1-1; a weak D match, TRBD1 (5 bases). V lost 4 bases, J lost 1 base, and 10 bases lay in between. CDR1 SNHLY and CDR2 FYNNEI come from the germline V gene. The CDR3 has 14 residues. This chain's CDR3 is CASSVQGTNTEAFF. The CDR3 DNA follows: TGTGCCAGCAGTGTTCAGGGTACGAACACTGAAGCTTTCTTT.

The chain uses TRBV30 and TRBJ2-7; the match to TRBD2 covers 13 bases. Germline CDR1 GTSNPN, CDR2 SVGIG (reference sequence). V lost 5 bases to trimming and J lost 4 bases; unmatched junction nucleotides: 8. The CDR3 loop spans 15 amino acids. CDR3 sequence: CAWGGTSGESYEQYF. The CDR3 bases are TGTGCCTGGGGGGGGACTAGCGGGGAATCTTACGAGCAGTACTTC.

The V and J genes are TRBV7-9 and TRBJ1-2; TRBD1 might be the D (6 bases). This CDR3 is 16 amino acids long. Germline CDR1 reads SEHNR; CDR2 reads FQNEAQ (reference sequence). Trimming removed 2 bases at V and 8 bases at J, with 21 bases between. The CDR3 loop reads CASSLWGAASGGGYTF. CDR3 DNA: TGTGCCAGCAGCTTATGGGGGGCAGCGAGCGGGGGAGGCTACACCTTC.

The count of this clone is one. This chain uses TRBV2 with TRBJ1-2, with D unclear. Germline values: CDR1 SNHLY, CDR2 FYNNEI. V lost 8 bases and J lost 4, with 8 bases in between. The CDR3 covers 11 residues. The CDR3 DNA is TGTGCCAGCTCACCCAGCTATGGCTACACCTTC. It codes for CASSPSYGYTF.

This rearrangement joins TRBV4-2 to TRBJ2-7; 12 nucleotides match TRBD2. The CDR3 length is 16 residues. J gave up 2 bases and V 1 base, and 3 bases lay outside the gene matches. CDR1 and CDR2 from the germline V gene are LGHNA and YNFKEQ. The CDR3: CASSQGLAGGPYEQYF. CDR3 nucleotide sequence: TGTGCCAGCAGCCAAGGGCTAGCGGGAGGGCCCTACGAGCAGTACTTC.

CDR3 amino acids: CASRRTAPGEKLFF. The CDR3 coding sequence is TGTGCCAGCAGACGGACAGCCCCGGGAGAAAAACTGTTTTTT. The chain joins TRBV28 to TRBJ1-4, with D possibly TRBD1 on 6 matching bases. The CDR3 covers 14 residues. CDR1 is MDHEN, CDR2 SYDVKM, per germline. V was cut by 6 bases and J by 8 bases, with 16 bases left in between.

The chain has TRBV9 and TRBJ2-7; D might be TRBD1 (5 bases). Trimming pared 4 bases from V and 4 bases from J, leaving 6 bases between. Germline V gene lookup returns CDR1 SGDLS and CDR2 YYNGEE. The CDR3 runs 11 residues. CDR3 in DNA: TGTGCCAGCAGCAGGGGATACGAGCAGTACTTC. Translation gives CASSRGYEQYF.

This clone was seen a handful of times. The chain uses TRBV5-1 and TRBJ2-2; TRBD1 agrees at 9 bases. J was trimmed by 7 bases and V by 7 bases; bases with no gene match: 5. In germline, CDR1 is SGHRS, CDR2 YFSETQ. There are 13 residues in the CDR3. CDR3 sequence reads: CASGGQGIGELFF. As DNA, the CDR3 is TGCGCCAGCGGGGGACAGGGAATCGGGGAGCTGTTTTTT. Full variable domain (remainder filled in from reference TRBV5-1 and TRBJ2-2): KAGVTQTPRYLIKTRGQQVTLSCSPISGHRSVSWYQQTPGQGLQFLFEYFSETQRNKGNFPGRFSGRQFSNSRSEMNVSTLELGDSALYLCASGGQGIGELFFGEGSRLTVL.

The genes are TRBV11-2 and TRBJ2-1; 7 bases line up with TRBD2. This CDR3 has 16 amino acids. Germline CDR1 SGHAT, CDR2 FQNNGV. Trimming cost V 4 bases and J 8 bases; bases outside gene matches: 14. CDR3 nucleotide sequence: TGTGCCAGCAGCTCCTTTGGGGGGGGAGGGCCCCATGAGCAGTTCTTC. This gives the protein CASSSFGGGGPHEQFF.

The chain carries TRBV19 and TRBJ1-5; D uncertain. There are 13 residues in the CDR3. V dropped 7 bases and J dropped 3 bases, with 10 bases sitting between them. CDR1 LNHDA and CDR2 SQIVND come from the germline V gene (reference sequence). This chain's CDR3 is CASTRWLNQPQHF. As DNA, the CDR3 is TGTGCCAGTACTCGATGGCTCAATCAGCCCCAGCATTTT.

This clone was counted once. This chain connects TRBV29-1 to TRBJ2-7; D is possibly TRBD1 (6 bases). The germline CDR1 and CDR2 sequences are SQVTM and ANQGSEA. V was shortened by 4 bases and J by 2 bases, with 12 bases between the two germline ends. The CDR3 runs 13 residues. The CDR3 DNA sequence: TGCAGCGTTGGCGGACAGACCCCCTACGAGCAGTACTTC. Residues: CSVGGQTPYEQYF.

V is TRBV11-2 and J is TRBJ2-3; 7 positions agree with TRBD2. CDR1 and CDR2 from the germline V gene are SGHAT and FQNNGV. Trimming removed 1 base from V and 2 bases from J; junction bases left unmatched: 6. This CDR3 contains 16 residues. CDR3 in DNA: TGTGCCAGCAGCTTAGGGGGGGGACGTTCCACAGATACGCAGTATTTT. Residues: CASSLGGGRSTDTQYF.

This clone was seen more than once but under ten times. The chain joins TRBV5-1 to TRBJ2-5, with 8 bases identical to TRBD2. The germline V gene has CDR1 SGHRS and CDR2 YFSETQ. The CDR3 is 15 amino acids. With 2 bases clipped from V and 2 bases from J, the junction kept 5 bases outside the gene matches. CDR3 residues: CASSFFSGAQETQYF. The CDR3 region has the DNA TGCGCCAGCAGCTTCTTTAGCGGGGCACAAGAGACCCAGTACTTC.

The chain joins TRBV4-1 to TRBJ1-1; a possible D gene is TRBD1 (6 bases). Looked up from germline, CDR1 is MGHRA and CDR2 is YSYEKL. The CDR3 length is 16 residues. With 3 bases removed from V and 4 bases from J, the gap between germline ends came to 18 bases. In DNA form, the CDR3 reads TGCGCCAGCAGCCATACGCAGGGGAGGGGAATCACTGAAGCTTTCTTT. Its translation: CASSHTQGRGITEAFF.

The genes are TRBV9 and TRBJ2-1; D may be TRBD2 (5 bases). Germline-derived CDR1 and CDR2 are SGDLS and YYNGEE. Trimming took 0 bases from V and 6 from J, leaving 13 bases between them. This CDR3 is built from 15 residues. The CDR3 nucleotides are TGTGCCAGCAGCGTAGACGAAGGGAGCGTCAATGAGCAGTTCTTC. Residues: CASSVDEGSVNEQFF.

This rearrangement joins TRBV7-2 to TRBJ2-7, with 8 bases lining up with TRBD2. Trimming took 3 bases from V and 0 from J; bases not matched to a gene: 7. Germline CDR1 SGHTA, CDR2 FQGNSA. CDR3 size: 16 residues. The DNA for the CDR3 is TGTGCCAGCAGCTTGGAGGGGACTAGGGCCTCCTACGAGCAGTACTTC. This translates into CASSLEGTRASYEQYF.

The rearrangement uses TRBV19 and TRBJ1-5; D may be TRBD1 (5 bases). The CDR3 totals 14 residues. V was cut by 1 base and J by 4 bases, with 8 bases left in between. Per germline, CDR1 LNHDA and CDR2 SQIVND (reference sequence). The CDR3 loop is CASSIATENQPQHF. The CDR3 DNA is TGTGCCAGTAGTATAGCGACAGAAAATCAGCCCCAGCATTTT.

V usage is TRBV6-1 and J usage is TRBJ1-4, with D possibly TRBD1 on 5 matching bases. The CDR3 length is 14 residues. Germline V gene sequence: CDR1 MNHNS, CDR2 SASEGT. The germline V and J ends were trimmed by 2 bases and 4 bases, with 8 bases remaining between them. The chain's CDR3 is CASSERGDNEKLFF. CDR3 bases: TGTGCCAGCAGTGAACGGGGGGATAATGAAAAACTGTTTTTT.

This chain connects TRBV27 to TRBJ1-6; 7 bases fit TRBD1. V trimming: 3 bases; J trimming: 9 bases; junction bases outside the gene matches: 8. This CDR3 is 15 amino acids long. Germline values: CDR1 MNHEY, CDR2 SMNVEV (reference sequence). This CDR3 is CASSFINQGGSPLHF. CDR3 DNA sequence: TGTGCCAGCAGTTTCATCAATCAGGGGGGTTCACCCCTCCACTTT.

The chain uses TRBV5-1 and TRBJ2-2; a possible D gene is TRBD1 (5 bases). The germline V and J ends were trimmed by 4 bases and 0 bases, with 13 bases remaining between them. The CDR3 runs to 16 residues. Per the germline V gene, CDR1 is SGHRS and CDR2 is YFSETQ. The CDR3 DNA is TGCGCCAGCAGCCCCACGCGGACAACGAACACCGGGGAGCTGTTTTTT. Translation gives CASSPTRTTNTGELFF.

This clone was counted a single time. Other DNA sequences within the sample encode an identical CDR3. The rearrangement joins TRBV19 to TRBJ2-5; no clear D gene. Trimming pared 3 bases from V and 5 bases from J, leaving 4 bases between. Per germline, CDR1 LNHDA and CDR2 SQIVND (reference sequence). The CDR3 extends over 11 amino acids. As DNA, the CDR3 is TGTGCCAGTAGTATTTCGGAGACCCAGTACTTC. This codes for CASSISETQYF. Drawing the rest from reference TRBV19 and TRBJ2-5, the complete variable domain is DGGITQSPKYLFRKEGQNVTLSCEQNLNHDAMYWYRQDPGQGLRLIYYSQIVNDFQKGDIAEGYSVSREKKESFPLTVTSAQKNPTAFYLCASSISETQYFGPGTRLLVL.

This clone was detected only a few times. The CDR3 nucleotides are TGTGCCAGCAGCCAGGACCTCAGGGGAAAACTGTTTTTT. Translating gives CASSQDLRGKLFF. This chain connects TRBV7-7 to TRBJ1-4; possible D gene TRBD1, 6 bases. The CDR3 runs to 13 residues. V lost 5 bases, J lost 10 bases, and 14 bases lay in between. Germline CDR1 SSHAT, CDR2 FNYEAQ (reference sequence).

This CDR3 reads CASSLAGTDSEAFF. Here the CDR3 DNA reads TGTGCCAGCAGCTTGGCGGGGACAGATTCCGAAGCTTTCTTT. V usage is TRBV5-4 and J usage is TRBJ1-1; 7 nucleotides align to TRBD1. The CDR3 has 14 amino acids. The V gene end was trimmed by 0 bases and the J gene end by 8 bases; junction bases not matched to a gene: 7. Per germline, CDR1 SGHNT and CDR2 YYREEE (reference sequence).